The 9 T cell receptor beta chains listed next were all sequenced from one sample in a study of Ad26.COV2.S vaccination and SARS-CoV-2 variants. Profiling relied on immunoSEQ multiplex PCR, and the TCRdb table lists in-frame clones only, not all of them. The sample lists 500,000 or so clones; roughly 89% were seen once. Treatment: roughly 19 received Ad26.COV2.S at low or high dose, single or two shots; about five received placebo; per-sample allocation not given. Day 63 after the first injection of vaccine or placebo was the sampling time. This material consisted of peripheral blood, taken in a trial of Ad26.COV2.S vaccine versus placebo. The receptors derive from a person between 18 and 65 years old who received the Ad26.COV2.S COVID-19 vaccine or a placebo.

The chain has TRBV11-3 and TRBJ2-3, with D perhaps TRBD2 (5 bases). Trimming took 2 bases from V and 4 from J, leaving 16 bases between them. CDR1 SGHNT and CDR2 YENEEA come from the germline V gene. The CDR3 sequence is 16 residues long. Here the CDR3 DNA reads TGTGCCAGCAGCTTACCTCAGAGCCGCGGGCCAGATACGCAGTATTTT. Translation gives CASSLPQSRGPDTQYF.

The CDR3 sequence is CASKSGGADTQYF. CDR3 nucleotides: TGTGCCAGCAAGTCCGGGGGAGCAGATACGCAGTATTTT. The genes are TRBV7-9 and TRBJ2-3; perhaps TRBD2 as D (6 bases). CDR3 length: 13 residues. In germline, CDR1 is SEHNR, CDR2 FQNEAQ (reference sequence). V lost 7 bases to trimming and J lost 4 bases, with 12 bases between them.

The gene calls are TRBV5-1 and TRBJ2-7; TRBD2 aligns across 10 bases. The germline gives CDR1 SGHRS, CDR2 YFSETQ. The CDR3 contains 16 residues. V shed 0 bases, J shed 3 bases, and the junction held 6 bases outside the gene matches. Written as DNA, the CDR3 is TGCGCCAGCAGCTTGGGTATTAGCGGGGGGTACTACGAGCAGTACTTC. It codes for CASSLGISGGYYEQYF.

CDR3 loop: CASSLQGMETQYF. CDR3 nucleotide sequence: TGTGCCAGCAGTTTACAGGGAATGGAGACCCAGTACTTC. V and J are TRBV5-8 and TRBJ2-5; tentatively, D is TRBD1 (6 bases). The CDR3 is 13 amino acids. From germline, CDR1 is SGHTS and CDR2 YDEGEE. Trimming took 5 bases from V and 5 from J, leaving 13 bases between them. Combining the CDR3 with reference TRBV5-8 and TRBJ2-5 gives the whole variable domain EAGVTQSPTHLIKTRGQQATLRCSPISGHTSVYWYQQALGLGLQFLLWYDEGEERNRGNFPPRFSGRQFPNYSSELNVNALELEDSALYLCASSLQGMETQYFGPGTRLLVL.

This clone appeared once. The chain recombines TRBV7-2 with TRBJ1-5; 7 nucleotides align to TRBD1. This CDR3 region has 15 residues. J was trimmed by 4 bases and V by 3 bases; bases with no gene match: 6. Germline V lookup: CDR1 SGHTA, CDR2 FQGNSA. The DNA for the CDR3 is TGTGCCAGCAGCTTTTTCGGGACAGCTAATCAGCCCCAGCATTTT. It specifies CASSFFGTANQPQHF.

This rearrangement joins TRBV27 to TRBJ1-6; D gene unclear. The germline gives CDR1 MNHEY, CDR2 SMNVEV (reference sequence). CDR3 length: 15 residues. With 5 bases removed from V and 0 bases from J, the gap between germline ends came to 8 bases. CDR3 sequence: CASSSWSSYNSPLHF. The CDR3 bases are TGTGCCAGCAGTAGCTGGAGCTCCTATAATTCACCCCTCCACTTT.

The chain links TRBV6-5 to TRBJ1-2, with no clear D. Trimming shortened V by 6 bases and J by 4 bases, and 9 bases separated the two germline ends. CDR3 length: 12 residues. The germline V gene encodes CDR1 MNHEY and CDR2 SVGAGI. The CDR3, as DNA: TGTGCCAGCAGGGGATTAGGCTATGGCTACACCTTC. Its translation is CASRGLGYGYTF.

This clone was counted only a few times. V and J are TRBV6-6 and TRBJ1-6; TRBD1 aligns across 9 bases. After removal of 6 bases from V and 8 bases from J, the junction contained 5 bases not matched to a gene. CDR1 MNHNY and CDR2 SVGAGI come from the germline V gene (reference sequence). CDR3 length equals 14 residues. As DNA, the CDR3 is TGTGCCAGCAGCGCCGACAGGGGGGATTCACCCCTCCACTTT. Amino acid sequence: CASSADRGDSPLHF.

The chain couples TRBV6-5 to TRBJ2-1; D not certain. The V gene's germline CDR1 is MNHEY and CDR2 SVGAGI. With 4 bases removed from V and 14 bases from J, the gap between germline ends came to 15 bases. CDR3 size: 12 residues. The CDR3 coding sequence is TGTGCCAGCAGTTCTAGAGATCACCGGGAGTTCTTC. Amino acid sequence: CASSSRDHREFF.